These 8 T cell receptor beta chains came from one sample sequenced in a study of T cell responses to AZD1222 COVID-19 vaccine. Using immunoSEQ multiplex PCR, the repertoire was profiled, and TCRdb retains in-frame clones only, with some absent. This sample yields 75,000 to 90,000 clones, of which around 84% are seen a single time; about an eighth belongs to the top ten. The material sequenced was peripheral blood, taken on day 0 of AZD1222 vaccination. These receptors all come from an adult in good health.

This chain links TRBV5-1 with TRBJ2-3; 13 bases agree with TRBD2. Germline V gene lookup returns CDR1 SGHRS and CDR2 YFSETQ. The CDR3 contains 18 residues. After removal of 4 bases from V and 0 bases from J, the junction contained 8 bases not matched to a gene. The CDR3 reads CASSRRTSGGPSTDTQYF. The CDR3, as DNA: TGCGCCAGCAGCAGACGGACTAGCGGGGGCCCAAGCACAGATACGCAGTATTTT.

On this clone: It is likely a read error, because the conserved phenylalanine at the end of the CDR3 is missing. J is TRBJ1-1 and V is TRBV5-1, with 9 bases matching TRBD1. Germline V CDR1 and CDR2: SGHRS, YFSETQ. The CDR3 length is 17 residues. V gave up 4 bases and J gave up 3 bases; unmatched junction bases: 13. This CDR3 reads CASSPTGGARWDTEAFL. The CDR3 DNA reads TGCGCCAGCAGCCCCACAGGGGGCGCGCGGTGGGACACTGAAGCTTTCCTT.

This chain joins TRBV7-2 and TRBJ2-7; D is perhaps TRBD1 (6 bases). Trimming removed 5 bases at V and 8 bases at J, with 19 bases between. The CDR3 runs 14 residues. Germline V CDR1 and CDR2: SGHTA, FQGNSA. The CDR3 DNA sequence: TGTGCCAGCAGCCAGGAACAGATACAGGGAAAGCAGTACTTC. Protein: CASSQEQIQGKQYF.

The V call is TRBV15, the J call TRBJ1-2; D may be TRBD1 (5 bases). This CDR3 spans 14 amino acids. Germline assignment: CDR1 LNHNV and CDR2 YYDKDF (reference sequence). The V end lost 0 bases, the J end lost 4 bases, and 9 bases lay between the germline ends. CDR3 region: CATSRDREAYGYTF. In DNA form, the CDR3 reads TGTGCCACCAGCAGAGACAGGGAGGCCTATGGCTACACCTTC.

This rearrangement joins TRBV6-2 or TRBV6-3 to TRBJ2-7; either TRBD1 or TRBD2 may fit D (5 bases each). The CDR3 consists of 19 residues. V was cut by 0 bases and J by 4 bases, with 25 bases left in between. Germline-derived CDR1 and CDR2 are MNHEY and SVGEGT. Here the CDR3 DNA reads TGTGCCAGCAGTTACTCGGTAGACATGGCAAAGCAGGGCGGGTACGAGCAGTACTTC. Its protein product is CASSYSVDMAKQGGYEQYF.

The chain links TRBV2 to TRBJ2-7, with unresolved D. V lost 10 bases to trimming and J lost 3 bases, with 16 bases between them. The V gene's germline CDR1 is SNHLY and CDR2 FYNNEI. CDR3 size: 13 residues. The CDR3 DNA sequence: TGTGCCACAGCAGTTGGACCGTTCTACGAGCAGTACTTC. This translates into CATAVGPFYEQYF.

The chain couples TRBV5-1 to TRBJ2-2; TRBD1 agrees at 9 bases. The germline CDR1 and CDR2 sequences are SGHRS and YFSETQ. The CDR3 runs to 15 residues. Germline trimming cut 4 bases from V and 5 bases from J; bases unmatched to any gene: 6. The CDR3: CASSPDRGGTGELFF. The CDR3 DNA follows: TGCGCCAGCAGCCCGGACAGGGGAGGTACCGGGGAGCTGTTTTTT.

The CDR3 DNA reads as TGTGCCAGCAGTATAAACAGGGACCAGCCCCAGCATTTT. Amino acids: CASSINRDQPQHF. V is TRBV12-3 or TRBV12-4 and J is TRBJ1-5; D may be TRBD1 (6 bases). The CDR3 totals 13 residues. V was clipped by 5 bases and J by 7 bases, with 12 bases between them.